Below, 22 T cell receptor beta chains from the same sample are listed, as sequenced in a study of T cell repertoires in cytomegalovirus infection. TCRdb reprocessed the reads via MiXCR and lists one record per CDR3 protein. Of 150,000 to 200,000 distinct CDR3 sequences listed, 28% are singletons. The sequenced material came from PBMCs. The receptors were gathered from a human donor in good health (CMV status not recorded). Some clones in this sample may be carry-over from other donors' samples.

This clonotype was detected a few times. The chain employs TRBV14 and TRBJ2-2, with D possibly matching TRBD1 (5 bases). CDR1 and CDR2 (germline): SGHDN, FVKESK. Trimming cost V 6 bases and J 7 bases, with 12 bases left between them. This CDR3 has 13 amino acids. The CDR3 sequence is CASRKDMVGELFF. DNA for the CDR3: TGTGCCAGCAGAAAGGACATGGTCGGGGAGCTGTTTTTT.

The chain couples TRBV6-1 to TRBJ2-1, with D maybe TRBD2 (5 bases). Germline V gene data show CDR1 as MNHNS and CDR2 as SASEGT. Trimming took 3 bases from V and 5 from J, leaving 8 bases between them. The CDR3 contains 13 residues. The CDR3 sequence is CASSEGVHNEQFF. The CDR3 bases are TGTGCCAGCAGTGAGGGAGTGCACAATGAGCAGTTCTTC.

The genes are TRBV7-8 and TRBJ1-2, with 7 bases fitting TRBD1. V lost 5 bases, J lost 2 bases, and 11 bases stayed unmatched. Germline assignment: CDR1 SGHVS and CDR2 FQNEAQ. The CDR3 contains 16 residues. The CDR3 nucleotides are TGTGCCAGCAGCCCAGGGGGGGCCCTCCTAAACTATGGCTACACCTTC. Translated: CASSPGGALLNYGYTF.

This clonotype showed up just a few times. This chain connects TRBV7-8 to TRBJ2-5, with a weak D call TRBD2 (7 bases). Trimming removed 5 bases at V and 5 bases at J, with 21 bases between. This CDR3 is 16 amino acids long. Germline CDR1 and CDR2: SGHVS and FQNEAQ. The CDR3 region is CASSPREGGGWETQYF. The CDR3 bases are TGTGCCAGCAGCCCCCGAGAGGGGGGGGGCTGGGAGACCCAGTACTTC.

The chain employs TRBV7-9 and TRBJ2-3; tentatively, D is TRBD1 (7 bases). Germline CDR1 SEHNR, CDR2 FQNEAQ (reference sequence). The CDR3 spans 16 residues. Trimming removed 5 bases from V and 0 bases from J, with 15 bases in between. The chain's CDR3 is CASSAGDSGSTDTQYF. Here the CDR3 DNA reads TGTGCCAGCAGCGCTGGGGACAGCGGGAGCACAGATACGCAGTATTTT.

This chain joins TRBV7-8 and TRBJ1-1; D might be TRBD1 (5 bases). Germline V gene data show CDR1 as SGHVS and CDR2 as FQNEAQ. V shed 5 bases and J shed 0 bases, with 22 bases lying between them. CDR3 size: 18 residues. The CDR3 DNA reads TGTGCCAGCAGCAATACAGGATTTGCGTTGGCCATGAACACTGAAGCTTTCTTT. It encodes CASSNTGFALAMNTEAFF.

In this sample, this clonotype turned up a few times. This chain joins TRBV7-2 and TRBJ2-2; the D gene could be TRBD1 or TRBD2 (5 bases each). Germline CDR1 reads SGHTA; CDR2 reads FQGNSA. This CDR3 has 14 residues. V was trimmed by 5 bases and J by 3 bases, leaving 10 bases between them. CDR3 sequence (DNA): TGTGCCAGCAGCCCTGGGGGTGACACCGGGGAGCTGTTTTTT. The encoded protein is CASSPGGDTGELFF. Supplemented by reference TRBV7-2 and TRBJ2-2, the full variable domain reads GAGVSQSPSNKVTEKGKDVELRCDPISGHTALYWYRQSLGQGLEFLIYFQGNSAPDKSGLPSDRFSAERTGGSVSTLTIQRTQQEDSAVYLCASSPGGDTGELFFGEGSRLTVL.

This clonotype was seen only a few times. The V and J genes are TRBV18 and TRBJ2-3; D gene uncertain. V lost 3 bases to trimming and J lost 1 base, with 11 bases between them. CDR1 and CDR2 (germline): KGHSH, LQKENI. CDR3 length equals 15 residues. CDR3 loop: CASSPTQLGTDTQYF. CDR3 bases: TGTGCCAGCTCACCTACCCAACTTGGCACAGATACGCAGTATTTT. The full variable domain, in which reference TRBV18 and TRBJ2-3 provide the parts outside the CDR3, is NAGVMQNPRHLVRRRGQEARLRCSPMKGHSHVYWYRQLPEEGLKFMVYLQKENIIDESGMPKERFSAEFPKEGPSILRIQQVVRGDSAAYFCASSPTQLGTDTQYFGPGTRLTVL.

In this sample, this clonotype turned up a few times. The chain has TRBV18 and TRBJ1-5, with 8 bases matching TRBD1. The CDR3 sequence is 14 residues long. The J segment lost 6 bases and the V segment lost 7 bases, leaving 8 bases of the junction unmatched. The germline V gene encodes CDR1 KGHSH and CDR2 LQKENI. The CDR3 loop is CASLEQGAGQPQHF. Here the CDR3 DNA reads TGTGCCAGCTTGGAGCAGGGGGCTGGTCAGCCCCAGCATTTT.

The chain carries TRBV10-3 and TRBJ2-7; 9 positions match TRBD1. The V and J ends lost 3 bases and 4 bases, in that order; junction bases with no gene match: 4. Looked up from germline, CDR1 is ENHRY and CDR2 is SYGVKD. This CDR3 is built from 14 residues. CDR3 nucleotides: TGTGCCATCAGTGAAAGGACAGGGGTATACGAGCAGTACTTC. Amino acids: CAISERTGVYEQYF.

The chain carries TRBV29-1 and TRBJ2-7; D ambiguous. CDR3 size: 12 residues. The ends were cut back, 7 bases at V and 3 bases at J, with 13 bases in the middle. Germline loops: CDR1 SQVTM, CDR2 ANQGSEA. The CDR3 loop reads CSATEIGYEQYF. The CDR3, as DNA: TGCAGCGCCACTGAAATCGGCTACGAGCAGTACTTC.

The V gene is TRBV7-9, the J gene TRBJ1-1; D is unclear. There are 12 residues in the CDR3. The germline CDR1 and CDR2 sequences are SEHNR and FQNEAQ (reference sequence). The V end was cut by 4 bases, the J end by 4 bases, with 7 bases between. CDR3 in DNA: TGTGCCAGCAGCTCTCCTTCCACTGAAGCTTTCTTT. This codes for CASSSPSTEAFF.

The chain is built from TRBV20-1 and TRBJ2-2, with TRBD2 identical over 10 bases. The CDR3 runs 18 residues. Germline CDR1 and CDR2: DFQATT and SNEGSKA (reference sequence). J gave up 0 bases and V 0 bases, and 7 bases lay outside the gene matches. CDR3 protein: CSARDSLAGDPNTGELFF. In nucleotides, the CDR3 is TGCAGTGCTAGAGATTCCCTAGCGGGGGACCCGAACACCGGGGAGCTGTTTTTT.

This clonotype was observed at least ten times. The J gene is TRBJ2-6, the V gene TRBV7-8; D uncertain. This CDR3 is built from 15 residues. Between the trimmed V and J ends, which lost 2 bases and 2 bases, there was a span of 7 bases. CDR1 and CDR2 (germline): SGHVS, FQNEAQ. CDR3 loop: CASSLIGTGANVLTF. DNA of the CDR3: TGTGCCAGCAGCTTAATAGGGACTGGGGCCAACGTCCTGACTTTC.

The chain uses TRBV9 and TRBJ1-5, with 7 bases aligning to TRBD1. The CDR3 contains 15 residues. Germline trimming cut 4 bases from V and 2 bases from J; bases unmatched to any gene: 6. Germline CDR1 and CDR2: SGDLS and YYNGEE. CDR3 sequence reads: CASSPSGQGNQPQHF. DNA for the CDR3: TGTGCCAGCAGCCCGTCAGGACAGGGCAATCAGCCCCAGCATTTT.

The CDR3 bases are TGTGCCAGCAGCTTCGAAACCGGGGCCGCCCTAGTCAATACGCATTTT. This translates into CASSFETGAALVNTHF. The chain is built from TRBV7-8 and TRBJ1-5; weak D call: TRBD1 (5 bases). Trimming shortened V by 3 bases and J by 15 bases, and 27 bases separated the two germline ends. Germline lookup yields CDR1 SGHVS and CDR2 FQNEAQ. The CDR3 covers 16 residues.

The chain recombines TRBV29-1 with TRBJ1-2, with D possibly being TRBD1 (6 bases). The germline V gene has CDR1 SQVTM and CDR2 ANQGSEA. The CDR3 spans 13 residues. V was clipped by 6 bases and J by 2 bases, with 13 bases between them. The CDR3 is CSVEGGENYGYTF. In DNA form, the CDR3 reads TGCAGCGTCGAGGGGGGGGAGAACTATGGCTACACCTTC. The complete variable domain, with remaining parts taken from reference TRBV29-1 and TRBJ1-2, reads SAVISQKPSRDICQRGTSLTIQCQVDSQVTMMFWYRQQPGQSLTLIATANQGSEATYESGFVIDKFPISRPNLTFSTLTVSNMSPEDSSIYLCSVEGGENYGYTFGSGTRLTVV.

This clonotype has only a few counts. The CDR3 nucleotides are TGTGCCAGCAGCGAGACAGGGCTGGACACTGAAGCTTTCTTT. Its translation is CASSETGLDTEAFF. The rearrangement joins TRBV7-8 to TRBJ1-1; 7 positions agree with TRBD1. The CDR3 runs to 14 residues. V gave up 5 bases and J gave up 3 bases; unmatched junction bases: 6. Germline V gives CDR1 SGHVS, CDR2 FQNEAQ.

This clonotype was seen a few times. This chain links TRBV4-1 with TRBJ1-1; D is uncertain. CDR3 length: 16 residues. Germline V gives CDR1 MGHRA, CDR2 YSYEKL. V was clipped by 3 bases and J by 2 bases, with 16 bases between them. For the CDR3, the DNA is TGCGCCAGCAGCCAGACCGTTTTCCCAGAAAACACTGAAGCTTTCTTT. As protein: CASSQTVFPENTEAFF.

The chain carries TRBV2 and TRBJ1-5; tentative D call: TRBD1 (5 bases). This CDR3 is 15 amino acids long. The V end lost 6 bases, the J end lost 3 bases, and 15 bases lay between the germline ends. CDR1 is SNHLY, CDR2 FYNNEI, per germline. The CDR3 loop reads CASRPGDPDNQPQHF. CDR3 nucleotide sequence: TGTGCCAGCAGGCCGGGGGATCCTGACAATCAGCCCCAGCATTTT.

V is TRBV12-3 or TRBV12-4 and J is TRBJ1-6; D uncertain. This CDR3 has 11 residues. The V and J ends lost 3 bases and 14 bases respectively, with 8 bases between them. The CDR3 sequence: CASSFTETLHF. The CDR3 nucleotides read TGTGCCAGCAGTTTTACGGAAACCCTCCACTTT.

This clonotype has a handful of counts. V gene TRBV20-1 combines with J gene TRBJ1-4, with 7 bases matching TRBD1. This CDR3 region has 15 residues. The V gene's germline CDR1 is DFQATT and CDR2 SNEGSKA (reference sequence). Trimming at V came to 5 bases and at J to 0 bases, leaving 6 bases not matched to a gene. The CDR3 is CSALNRGATNEKLFF. CDR3 nucleotide sequence: TGCAGTGCTCTAAACAGGGGAGCAACTAATGAAAAACTGTTTTTT.